What follows describes a single TCR beta chain. The data belong to a study of cytomegalovirus exposure and HLA in healthy donors. CDR1 is SNHLY, CDR2 FYNNEI, per germline. Trimming cost V 0 bases and J 2 bases, with 8 bases left between them. The CDR3 is 14 amino acids. The PCR ran on 60 Vbeta and 13 Jbeta primers. Clones were read by immunoSEQ multiplex PCR, and TCRdb kept only the in-frame ones, dropping some. The sample lists roughly 160,000 clones; around 80% were seen once. The sequence was obtained from a male donor in good health and CMV-seropositive. Sequenced sample: PBMCs. The V and J genes are TRBV2 and TRBJ2-7; maybe TRBD1 (6 bases). In nucleotides, the CDR3 is TGTGCCAGCAGTGAAGCGGGACAAGCCTACGAGCAGTACTTC. Translation: CASSEAGQAYEQYF.